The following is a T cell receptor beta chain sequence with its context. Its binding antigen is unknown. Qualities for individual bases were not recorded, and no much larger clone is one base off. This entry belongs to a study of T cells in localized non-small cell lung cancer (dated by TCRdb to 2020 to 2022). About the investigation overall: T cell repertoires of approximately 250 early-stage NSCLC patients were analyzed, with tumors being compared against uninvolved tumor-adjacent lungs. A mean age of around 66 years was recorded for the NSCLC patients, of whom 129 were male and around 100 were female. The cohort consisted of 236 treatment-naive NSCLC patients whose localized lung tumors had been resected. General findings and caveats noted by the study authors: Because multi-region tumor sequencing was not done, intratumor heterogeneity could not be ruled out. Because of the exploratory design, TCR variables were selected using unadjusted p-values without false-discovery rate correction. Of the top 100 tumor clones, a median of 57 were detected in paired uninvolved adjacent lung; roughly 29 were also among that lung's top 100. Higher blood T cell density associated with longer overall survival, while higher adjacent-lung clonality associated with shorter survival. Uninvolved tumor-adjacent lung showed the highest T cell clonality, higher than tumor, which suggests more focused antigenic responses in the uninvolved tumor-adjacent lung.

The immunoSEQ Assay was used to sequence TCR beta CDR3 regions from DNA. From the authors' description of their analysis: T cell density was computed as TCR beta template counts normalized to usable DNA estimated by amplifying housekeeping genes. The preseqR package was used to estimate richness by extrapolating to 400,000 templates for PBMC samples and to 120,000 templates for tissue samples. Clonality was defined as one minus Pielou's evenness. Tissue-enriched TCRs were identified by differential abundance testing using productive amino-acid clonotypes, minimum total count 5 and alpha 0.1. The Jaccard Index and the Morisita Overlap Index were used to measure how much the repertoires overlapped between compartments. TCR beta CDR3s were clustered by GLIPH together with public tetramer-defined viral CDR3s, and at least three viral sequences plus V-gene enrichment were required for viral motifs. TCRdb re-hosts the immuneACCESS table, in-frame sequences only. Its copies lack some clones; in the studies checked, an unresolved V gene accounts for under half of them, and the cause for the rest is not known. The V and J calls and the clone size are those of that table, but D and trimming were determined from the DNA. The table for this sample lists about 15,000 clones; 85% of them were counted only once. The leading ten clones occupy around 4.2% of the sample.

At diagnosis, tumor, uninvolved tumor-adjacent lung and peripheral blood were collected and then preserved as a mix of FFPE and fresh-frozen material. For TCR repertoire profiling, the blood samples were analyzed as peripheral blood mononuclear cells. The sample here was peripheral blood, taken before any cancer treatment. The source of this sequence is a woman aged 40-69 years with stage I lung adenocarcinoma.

The CDR3 corresponds to CASSPRQGGTDTQYF. At the DNA level, the sequence is TGTGCCAGCAGTCCCAGACAGGGAGGGACAGATACGCAGTATTTT. The chain joins TRBV2 to TRBJ2-3, with the D segment possibly TRBD1 or TRBD2, each aligning over 7 bases. V is reduced by 5 bases and J by 3 bases, leaving a spacing of 15 bases between them. The CDR3 starts with the cysteine, ends with the phenylalanine, and has 15 residues. Here the CDR3 DNA is all that survives: 45 bases in frame from base 1. Sequences SNHLY (CDR1) and FYNNEI (CDR2) are obtained from the germline V gene.